A selection of T cell receptor beta chains follows, all from one sample in a study of shared clonotypes between healthy human individuals. Measured with immunoSEQ multiplex PCR; TCRdb has only the in-frame clones, and not every one. The table shows millions of clones, with 90% to 95% occurring only once. Sequencing was done on a sample of naive CD4+ T cells sorted from blood. The receptors here all came from a man between 18 and 29 years old in good health. Both conserved end residues are part of each CDR3. D genes are given only for firm matches. Not all rows give a size; the values are once, few, many and, for expanded clones, a class.

TRBD1	NA	TRBJ1-4	TRBV7-9	TGTGCCAGCGCCCTTTTGGGACAGACAAATGAAAAACTGTTTTTT	CASALLGQTNEKLFF
NA	NA	TRBJ2-7	TRBV7-9	TGTGCCAGCAGCTCACCCACCACGAGCTCCTACGAGCAGTACTTC	CASSSPTTSSYEQYF
NA	once	TRBJ2-1	TRBV10-1	TGCGCCAGCAGTGATCAGCGGGCCATACAGCAGTTCTTC	CASSDQRAIQQFF
NA	NA	TRBJ2-7	TRBV7-9	TGTGCCAGCAGCTTTCCAGGGGCTCCCTCCTACGAGCAGTACTTC	CASSFPGAPSYEQYF
NA	NA	TRBJ1-2	TRBV29-1	TGCAGCGTACAAAATTCCGGGTCCCGGGGCTATGGCTACACCTTC	CSVQNSGSRGYGYTF
TRBD1	NA	TRBJ1-2	TRBV5-1	TGCGCCAGCAGCGGACAGGGGCCTAACTATGGCTACACCTTC	CASSGQGPNYGYTF
NA	NA	TRBJ1-2	TRBV7-2	TGTGCCAGCAGCCCCAGGATCTTTGGAGGCTACACCTTC	CASSPRIFGGYTF
NA	NA	TRBJ1-5	TRBV7-2	TGTGCCAGCAGCTTAGGCGGATTTAGCAATCAGCCCCAGCATTTT	CASSLGGFSNQPQHF
NA	NA	TRBJ1-4	TRBV6-5	TGTGCCAGCAGTTACTCCAGGAGGCCGGGTGAAAAACTGTTTTTT	CASSYSRRPGEKLFF
NA	NA	TRBJ1-6	TRBV28	TGTGCCACTACCGGAGGAGCCCACTCCTATAATTCACCCCTCCACTTT	CATTGGAHSYNSPLHF
NA	NA	TRBJ1-5	TRBV6-1	TGTGCCAGCAGTGTTGCCGGGCGGATTAGCAATCAGCCCCAGCATTTT	CASSVAGRISNQPQHF
NA	NA	TRBJ2-1	TRBV4-1	TGCGCCAGCAGCCAAGTCGGAAAGAGCTCCTACAATGAGCAGTTCTTC	CASSQVGKSSYNEQFF
TRBD2	NA	TRBJ2-7	TRBV9	TGTGCCAGCAGCGTAGAACTAGCGGGAGTCGGGCAGTACTTC	CASSVELAGVGQYF
NA	once	TRBJ2-7	TRBV5-1	TGCGCCAGCAGCCCCATGGCTGGGGACGAGCAGTACTTC	CASSPMAGDEQYF
TRBD2	NA	TRBJ2-5	TRBV9	TGTGCCAGCGGGCTAGCGGGTATGGAGACCCAGTACTTC	CASGLAGMETQYF
NA	NA	TRBJ2-3	TRBV4-1	TGCGCCAGCAGCCAAACCATGGCAGATACGCAGTATTTT	CASSQTMADTQYF
NA	NA	TRBJ1-1	TRBV6-1	TGTGCCAGCAGTGTGGGGGGGATCACTGAAGCTTTCTTT	CASSVGGITEAFF
NA	NA	TRBJ1-1	TRBV10-3	TGTGCCATCAGCGAGCGATCGTCTGACACTGAAGCTTTCTTT	CAISERSSDTEAFF
TRBD1	NA	TRBJ1-2	TRBV15	TGTGCCACCAGCGGCCTACAGGGGGATGGCTACACCTTC	CATSGLQGDGYTF
NA	once	TRBJ1-1	TRBV6-5	TGTGCCAGTAGGGTGGTGGGGGTGACTGAAGCTTTCTTT	CASRVVGVTEAFF
NA	once	TRBJ1-3	TRBV18	TGTGCCAGCTCACTCTTCGACGGGGATGGCACCATATATTTT	CASSLFDGDGTIYF
TRBD2	NA	TRBJ2-7	TRBV7-2	TGTGCCAGCAGCTTATCTAGCGGGGGGTACGAGCAGTACTTC	CASSLSSGGYEQYF
NA	NA	TRBJ2-3	TRBV4-1	TGCGCCAGCAGCCAGAGCAGGGGAAGCGGGTCTAGTACGCAGTATTTT	CASSQSRGSGSSTQYF
NA	once	TRBJ2-7	TRBV5-4	TGTGCCATCGGGACAAGGGGTTTCTACGAGCAGTACTTC	CAIGTRGFYEQYF
NA	NA	TRBJ2-2	TRBV10-1	TGCGCCAGCAAGGGTCGGACCGGGGAGCTGTTTTTT	CASKGRTGELFF
NA	NA	TRBJ2-1	TRBV7-8	TGTGCCAGCAGCTTAGGGCCCGAGCAGTTCTTC	CASSLGPEQFF
NA	NA	TRBJ2-1	TRBV11-2	TGTGCCAGCAGCTTCCTTCGGAGCTCCTACAATGAGCAGTTCTTC	CASSFLRSSYNEQFF
TRBD2	NA	TRBJ2-7	TRBV7-8	TGTGCCAGCAGAAAAGGGGCGGGAGGGCCTTTGGAGCAGTACTTC	CASRKGAGGPLEQYF
TRBD1	NA	TRBJ1-5	TRBV30	TGTGCCTGGAGTACCGGGACAGGGTCCAATCAGCCCCAGCATTTT	CAWSTGTGSNQPQHF
NA	NA	TRBJ1-2	TRBV18	TGTGCCAGCTCACCACGGCAGGACAGCTATGGCTACACCTTC	CASSPRQDSYGYTF
NA	once	TRBJ2-7	TRBV7-2	TGTGCCAGCAGCTTCGGACTGGTGGCCTCCTACGAGCAGTACTTC	CASSFGLVASYEQYF
NA	NA	TRBJ2-5	TRBV7-2	TGTGCCAGCAGCTTAGCCGGGGCCCCGAGGGACCAGTACTTC	CASSLAGAPRDQYF
NA	NA	TRBJ2-1	TRBV13	TGTGCCAGCAGCTTCAGGCCTATGGACAATGAGCAGTTCTTC	CASSFRPMDNEQFF
TRBD1	once	TRBJ1-3	TRBV5-6	TGTGCCAGCAGCGACAGGGGATCCCACTCTGGAAACACCATATATTTT	CASSDRGSHSGNTIYF
NA	NA	TRBJ2-7	TRBV19	TGTGCCAGTAGTCCCTACTACGCCTACGAGCAGTACTTC	CASSPYYAYEQYF